The 4 T cell receptor beta chains below were found in one sample sequenced in a study of technical replicates of blood from several donors. Sequencing used immunoSEQ multiplex PCR; TCRdb keeps in-frame clones, though not all of them. Among about 74,000 clones listed, just under 95% were seen once. Sample: T cells isolated from PBMCs. The receptors derive from a human donor in good health.

A remark on this clone: This specimen includes other DNA sequences encoding the same CDR3. The chain is built from TRBV15 and TRBJ2-1; the D gene is possibly TRBD1 (5 bases). V was shortened by 0 bases and J by 1 base, with 7 bases between the two germline ends. The germline V gene has CDR1 LNHNV and CDR2 YYDKDF (reference sequence). This CDR3 spans 15 amino acids. The CDR3 here is CATSRDRGSYNEQFF. In nucleotides, the CDR3 is TGTGCCACCAGCAGAGATAGGGGTTCCTACAATGAGCAGTTCTTC.

The chain combines TRBV7-9 with TRBJ1-1; possible D gene TRBD1, 5 bases. CDR1 and CDR2 (germline): SEHNR, FQNEAQ (reference sequence). Between the trimmed V and J ends, which lost 8 bases and 1 base, there was a span of 8 bases. The CDR3 consists of 12 residues. Here the CDR3 DNA reads TGTGCCAGCTCGACAGCGAACACTGAAGCTTTCTTT. This sequence encodes CASSTANTEAFF. Complete variable domain (other parts from reference TRBV7-9 and TRBJ1-1): DTGVSQNPRHKITKRGQNVTFRCDPISEHNRLYWYRQTLGQGPEFLTYFQNEAQLEKSRLLSDRFSAERPKGSFSTLEIQRTEQGDSAMYLCASSTANTEAFFGQGTRLTVV.

V and J are TRBV5-1 and TRBJ2-3; possibly TRBD1 for D (6 bases). The germline V and J ends were trimmed by 3 bases and 4 bases, with 12 bases remaining between them. The CDR3 sequence is 14 residues long. The germline V gene has CDR1 SGHRS and CDR2 YFSETQ. The CDR3 sequence: CASSSTGQADTQYF. The CDR3 DNA sequence: TGCGCCAGCAGCTCAACAGGGCAGGCAGATACGCAGTATTTT.

The chain has TRBV4-2 and TRBJ2-1; 11 bases agree with TRBD2. This CDR3 has 17 amino acids. Germline V lookup: CDR1 LGHNA, CDR2 YNFKEQ. V was pared by 4 bases and J by 5 bases, with 10 bases of the junction left unmatched. CDR3 sequence: CASSPLLAGGPNNEQFF. The CDR3 DNA reads TGTGCCAGCAGCCCTCTCCTAGCGGGAGGACCTAACAATGAGCAGTTCTTC.